This passage covers 20 T cell receptor beta chains from one sample sequenced in a study of shared clonotypes between healthy human individuals. The table came from immunoSEQ multiplex PCR; TCRdb's copy has only in-frame clones and leaves some out. The repertoire holds about 2.3 million clones, with under 95% as singletons. Sample: naive CD4+ T cells from PBMCs. Specified subset: CD45RA+ positively selected. These TCRs come from a man younger than 35 in good health. Some clones in this sample may be carry-over from other donors' samples.

CDR3 region: CASSFSGGRDTQYF. In DNA, the CDR3 is TGTGCCAGCAGCTTCTCGGGTGGGAGAGATACGCAGTATTTT. This chain uses TRBV7-8 with TRBJ2-3; D perhaps matches TRBD2 (5 bases). Germline lookup yields CDR1 SGHVS and CDR2 FQNEAQ. The CDR3 has 14 amino acids. V gave up 3 bases and J gave up 5 bases, with 12 bases separating them.

The chain has TRBV28 and TRBJ1-2; 8 nucleotides align to TRBD1. V shed 10 bases, J shed 6 bases, and the junction held 10 bases outside the gene matches. This CDR3 has 13 amino acids. Germline V gene lookup returns CDR1 MDHEN and CDR2 SYDVKM. CDR3 sequence (DNA): TGTGCCACCAACCCGGCAGGGGGCGATGGCTACACCTTC. This encodes CATNPAGGDGYTF.

The chain is built from TRBV6-5 and TRBJ1-5; no definite D call. Germline CDR1 and CDR2: MNHEY and SVGAGI. The CDR3 runs 11 residues. V was trimmed by 9 bases and J by 1 base, leaving 4 bases between them. In DNA form, the CDR3 reads TGTGCCAGTGGGAGCAATCAGCCCCAGCATTTT. Its translation: CASGSNQPQHF.

The V gene is TRBV21-1, the J gene TRBJ2-1; the table's TRBD1 call for D was not verified on the DNA. TRBV21-1 is a listed pseudogene. The CDR3 is made up of 12 amino acids. The CDR3 bases are TGTGCCAGCAGCAAAGTGGCACCTGAGCAGTTCTTC. Protein: CASSKVAPEQFF.

About this clone itself: Its ends do not fully match the called genes, so a read error is possible. The V and J genes are TRBV4-2 and TRBJ2-4, with D uncertain. The germline V gene has CDR1 LGHNA and CDR2 YNFKEQ. This CDR3 spans 12 amino acids. CDR3 in amino acids: CASSQDLANLQF. The CDR3 coding sequence is TGTGCCAGCAGCCAAGACCTGGCCAATCTGCAGTTC.

Comments on this clone: Distinct nucleotide sequences in the sample also encode this CDR3. This sequence joins TRBV5-1 and TRBJ1-2; D gene ambiguous. Trimming took off 2 bases at V and 5 bases at J, with 10 bases between the two ends. This CDR3 has 13 residues. Germline lookup yields CDR1 SGHRS and CDR2 YFSETQ. CDR3 amino acids: CASSLTGAYGYTF. As DNA, the CDR3 is TGCGCCAGCAGCTTAACCGGAGCATATGGCTACACCTTC.

This clone showed up just a few times. The chain uses TRBV28 and TRBJ2-4; no firm D call. Trimming stripped 3 bases from V and 6 bases from J, with 9 bases between. The CDR3 is made up of 13 amino acids. Germline values: CDR1 MDHEN, CDR2 SYDVKM. The CDR3 DNA reads TGTGCCAGCAGTTTCCTACCTTCAAACATTCAGTACTTC. As protein: CASSFLPSNIQYF.

This sequence joins TRBV2 and TRBJ2-7; TRBD2 is a possible D gene (6 bases). The CDR3 length is 12 residues. The V gene's germline CDR1 is SNHLY and CDR2 FYNNEI. The ends were cut back, 6 bases at V and 3 bases at J, with 9 bases in the middle. The CDR3 nucleotides are TGTGCCAGCAGGACAGCGGGCTACGAGCAGTACTTC. Protein product: CASRTAGYEQYF.

The V and J genes are TRBV5-1 and TRBJ2-1; 11 bases align to TRBD2. The CDR3 covers 15 residues. Losses at the gene ends were 3 bases for V and 15 bases for J; bases not matched to a gene: 14. Germline CDR1 and CDR2: SGHRS and YFSETQ. The CDR3 region is CASSSELGLAVKWFF. As DNA, the CDR3 is TGCGCCAGCAGCTCAGAGCTGGGACTAGCGGTTAAATGGTTCTTC.

V usage is TRBV9 and J usage is TRBJ2-1; D may be TRBD1 or TRBD2 (6 bases each). CDR3 length: 15 residues. Trimming removed 4 bases at V and 1 base at J, with 12 bases between. CDR1 and CDR2 from the germline V gene are SGDLS and YYNGEE. The CDR3 sequence: CASSYGGGSYNEQFF. CDR3 bases: TGTGCCAGCAGCTACGGAGGGGGGTCCTACAATGAGCAGTTCTTC.

The chain is built from TRBV15 and TRBJ1-4, with a weak D call TRBD1 (6 bases). This CDR3 has 15 amino acids. CDR1 is LNHNV and CDR2 is YYDKDF in the germline V gene (reference sequence). V lost 1 base, J lost 10 bases, and 16 bases lay in between. The CDR3 region has the DNA TGTGCCACCAGCAGAGGGGGGCAGGGAGTCGGAAAACTGTTTTTT. It yields the protein CATSRGGQGVGKLFF.

The chain combines TRBV28 with TRBJ2-7; tentatively, D is TRBD1 (6 bases). The CDR3 totals 14 residues. Germline CDR1 MDHEN, CDR2 SYDVKM. Trimming took 6 bases from V and 9 from J, leaving 21 bases between them. The CDR3 spells CASSPLAVADRQYF. DNA for the CDR3: TGTGCCAGCAGCCCCCTTGCCGTTGCGGACAGGCAGTACTTC.

The rearrangement links TRBV28 to TRBJ1-5; no firm D call. The germline gives CDR1 MDHEN, CDR2 SYDVKM. Trimming cost V 6 bases and J 7 bases, with 13 bases left between them. The CDR3 runs 13 residues. The CDR3: CASRGPLGQPQHF. The CDR3 DNA follows: TGTGCCAGCAGAGGCCCCCTGGGGCAGCCCCAGCATTTT.

The rearrangement uses TRBV5-1 and TRBJ1-1; the match to TRBD1 covers 7 bases. V shed 4 bases and J 4 bases; nucleotides not matched to a gene: 10. Germline CDR1 and CDR2: SGHRS and YFSETQ. This CDR3 is 15 amino acids long. The CDR3 bases are TGCGCCAGCAGCGTCCGACAGGGAGGGACCACTGAAGCTTTCTTT. The encoded protein is CASSVRQGGTTEAFF. Looking up the rest from reference TRBV5-1 and TRBJ1-1 gives the full variable domain: KAGVTQTPRYLIKTRGQQVTLSCSPISGHRSVSWYQQTPGQGLQFLFEYFSETQRNKGNFPGRFSGRQFSNSRSEMNVSTLELGDSALYLCASSVRQGGTTEAFFGQGTRLTVV.

The chain couples TRBV5-4 to TRBJ2-5; no firm D call. CDR3 length: 14 residues. V lost 0 bases to trimming and J lost 5 bases, with 11 bases between them. Germline loops: CDR1 SGHNT, CDR2 YYREEE (reference sequence). CDR3 in DNA: TGTGCCAGCAGCTTGGTTTCATTAGGGGAGACCCAGTACTTC. Protein product: CASSLVSLGETQYF.

The rearrangement uses TRBV5-1 and TRBJ1-4; D unclear. The germline V and J ends were trimmed by 4 bases and 3 bases, with 13 bases remaining between them. CDR1 is SGHRS, CDR2 YFSETQ, per germline. CDR3 length equals 15 residues. Written as DNA, the CDR3 is TGCGCCAGCAGCCCCGGCGACCGAGCTAATGAAAAACTGTTTTTT. Its translation is CASSPGDRANEKLFF.

The chain uses TRBV6-1 and TRBJ2-2; D not certain. The CDR3 extends over 12 amino acids. Deletions cut 3 bases from V and 5 bases from J, with 4 bases between. Germline lookup yields CDR1 MNHNS and CDR2 SASEGT. The CDR3 DNA is TGTGCCAGCAGTGAGGATACCGGGGAGCTGTTTTTT. This translates into CASSEDTGELFF.

The chain links TRBV11-3 to TRBJ2-3, with 11 bases matching TRBD2. The CDR3 totals 14 residues. CDR1 and CDR2 from the germline V gene are SGHNT and YENEEA. The J segment lost 7 bases and the V segment lost 5 bases, leaving 5 bases of the junction unmatched. The CDR3 region is CASSPGTSGNTQYF. CDR3 DNA: TGTGCCAGCAGCCCGGGGACTAGCGGAAATACGCAGTATTTT.

Comment on this clone: At the DNA level, this CDR3 is encoded by other sequences in the same sample as well. This rearrangement joins TRBV30 to TRBJ1-5; D is undetermined. V was cut by 0 bases and J by 0 bases, with 3 bases left in between. This CDR3 comprises 13 residues. Germline V gene lookup returns CDR1 GTSNPN and CDR2 SVGIG (reference sequence). CDR3 in DNA: TGTGCCTGGAGTGTTTCTAGCAATCAGCCCCAGCATTTT. It is translated as CAWSVSSNQPQHF.

The J gene is TRBJ2-5, the V gene TRBV5-1; 8 nucleotides match TRBD1. Germline V gives CDR1 SGHRS, CDR2 YFSETQ. With V trimmed by 4 bases and J by 4 bases, 9 bases remained unmatched. The CDR3 loop spans 15 amino acids. CDR3 in DNA: TGCGCCAGCAGCGACCGACAGGGGAGCGGAGAGACCCAGTACTTC. Translating gives CASSDRQGSGETQYF.